The sequence of this TCR beta chain was determined in a study of OX40 agonist ivuxolimab in advanced cancers. Whole-study context: Patients in the trial were receiving intravenous ivuxolimab every 2 weeks, at doses of 0.01 to 10 mg/kg.

Libraries were prepared by immunoSEQ multiplex PCR; TCRdb keeps only in-frame clonotypes and omits some of them. The sample includes fewer than 20,000 clones, roughly 81% of them seen just once. The investigators sampled blood at baseline, at cycle 4 day 1, and at cycle 7 day 1. Sequencing was performed on CD4+ or CD8+ T cells sorted from blood, taken in a trial of the OX40 agonist ivuxolimab. This receptor was obtained from an adult with an advanced solid tumor such as melanoma, head and neck, liver or kidney cancer.

The CDR3 loop is CASSYRDPRSGNTIYF. The CDR3 bases are TGTGCCAGCAGCTACCGGGACCCAAGGTCTGGAAACACCATATATTTT. The chain is built from TRBV11-2 and TRBJ1-3, with D possibly matching TRBD1 (5 bases). Deletions cut 4 bases from V and 1 base from J, with 14 bases between. The CDR3 extends over 16 amino acids. The germline CDR1 and CDR2 sequences are SGHAT and FQNNGV. Supplemented by reference TRBV11-2 and TRBJ1-3, the full variable domain reads EAGVAQSPRYKIIEKRQSVAFWCNPISGHATLYWYQQILGQGPKLLIQFQNNGVVDDSQLPKDRFSAERLKGVDSTLKIQPAKLEDSAVYLCASSYRDPRSGNTIYFGEGSWLTVV.